This T cell receptor beta chain derives from a study of OX40 agonist ivuxolimab in advanced cancers. The CDR3 is 12 residues long. With 2 bases removed from V and 11 bases from J, the gap between germline ends came to 12 bases. CDR1 is MNHEY and CDR2 is SVGAGI in the germline V gene. TCRdb keeps only in-frame clones here, not all; method: immunoSEQ multiplex PCR. Here the sample spans roughly 64,000 clones, around 87% being singletons. V usage is TRBV6-5 and J usage is TRBJ2-5, with D hard to call. This TCR derives from an adult with an advanced solid tumor such as melanoma, head and neck, liver or kidney cancer. The material sequenced was CD4+ or CD8+ T cells sorted from blood, taken in a trial of the OX40 agonist ivuxolimab. CDR3 coding DNA: TGTGCCAGCAGTTACCCACTCCGAGCACAGTACTTC. This gives the protein CASSYPLRAQYF.